This TCR beta chain was recorded in a study of CD8 T cells in Susac syndrome (dated by TCRdb to the late 2010s). Some background on the complete study: Among the Susac syndrome patients who were sequenced, clinically active disease was present in six and clinical remission was observed in roughly eight. The study used repertoire sequencing to test whether antigen drove CD8+ T cell activation and differentiation in Susac syndrome. At the time of blood withdrawal, Susac syndrome patients were either therapy-naive, taking corticosteroids (with some also receiving IVIg), or on IVIg alone. The paper as a whole reports these results and caveats: The number of individuals in the TCR sequencing and HLA analysis was recognized as being relatively small. The CD4+ T cell repertoire of patients with Susac syndrome showed no detectable clonal expansion.

The CDR3 covers 14 residues, taking in both the cysteine and the phenylalanine. Of all the DNA, just the CDR3 is kept, 42 bases in frame from base 1. The germline V gene (reference sequence) sets CDR1 to DFQATT and CDR2 to SNEGSKA. V is pruned by 6 bases and J by 0 bases, leaving 4 bases of the junction without a gene match. RNA was extracted with the RNeasy kit and about 0.5 to 1 ug was reverse transcribed using random hexamers. TCR beta CDR3 regions were amplified with the immunoSEQ multiplex PCR assay covering 54 Vbeta and 13 Jbeta segments. Bias from PCR amplification was corrected by using a synthetic template baseline for primer optimization and for computational correction. The authors' analysis ran thus. Reads were assigned to V, D and J genes according to IMGT and analyzed in immunoSEQ Analyzer, with only productive sequences retained. Clonality was calculated as one minus the Shannon entropy normalized by log2 of the number of productive unique sequences. For each patient and control, public and private clones were evaluated among the 100 most prevalent clones. A clone was defined as Susac-specific if it was absent from the healthy and MS cohorts, from roughly 990 published viral clones and from other ImmuneACCESS disease sequences. TCRdb reprocessing: public reads trimmed at Q25 with fastp, clones called with MiXCR, in-frame beta chains kept. Under each unique CDR3 protein, matching rows form one entry showing the most common genes and DNA. In this record, the V and J calls reflect TCRdb's handling and not the investigators' own analysis. For this sample the table gives under 200,000 distinct CDR3 sequences, of which roughly 94% were detected only once. The ten largest clones capture 0.095% to 0.13% of the sample.

As for this clonotype: What antigen it recognizes has not been identified. It has no much larger one-base neighbor in the sample; base qualities were not kept.

High-throughput TCR beta sequencing profiled peripheral blood CD8+ and CD4+ T cells from healthy donors, Susac syndrome patients and multiple sclerosis patients. Susac syndrome patients met recently defined diagnostic criteria for definite or probable disease. Bulk CD8+ and CD4+ T cells were purified by magnetic negative isolation, while CD8+ TEMRA cells were enriched using FACS. Blood was collected in EDTA tubes and processed within 24 hours, with PBMCs isolated through density gradient centrifugation. PBMCs intended for TCR sequencing were cryopreserved in liquid nitrogen and thawed later in a water bath at 37 degrees C. The sorted or isolated CD4+, CD8+ and CD8+ TEMRA cells reached a purity of at least 90%.

The sequence was obtained from a human donor with Susac syndrome. The chain links TRBV20-1 with TRBJ2-2; 7 nucleotides in the junction match TRBD1. Material: CD4+ T cells from PBMCs. The DNA sequence is given as TGCAGTGCCCCCGGGACAGCGAACACCGGGGAGCTGTTTTTT. The resulting protein is CSAPGTANTGELFF.